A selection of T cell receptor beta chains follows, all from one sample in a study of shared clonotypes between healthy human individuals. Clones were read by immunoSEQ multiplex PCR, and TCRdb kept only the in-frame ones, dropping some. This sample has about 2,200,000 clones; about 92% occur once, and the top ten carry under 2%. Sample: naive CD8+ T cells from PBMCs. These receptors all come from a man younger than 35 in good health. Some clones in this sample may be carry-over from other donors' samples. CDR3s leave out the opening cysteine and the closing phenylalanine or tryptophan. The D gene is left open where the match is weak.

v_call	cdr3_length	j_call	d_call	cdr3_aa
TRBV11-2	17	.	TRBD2	ASSLWPASGTGPSDEQY
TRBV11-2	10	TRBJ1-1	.	ASSLGRYEAF
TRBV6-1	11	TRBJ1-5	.	ASSPGPTWPQH
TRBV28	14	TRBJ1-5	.	ASSLFAGGAGEPQH
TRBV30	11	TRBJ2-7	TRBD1	AWARDRDYEQY
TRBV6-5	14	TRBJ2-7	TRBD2	ASSYSTGLAIFEQY
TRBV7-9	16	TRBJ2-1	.	ASSLAPSEPIHYNEQF
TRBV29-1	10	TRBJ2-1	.	SVDTGATEQF
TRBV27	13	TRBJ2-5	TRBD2	ASSPRTSGSATQY
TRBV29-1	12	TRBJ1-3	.	SVLGGQSGNTIY
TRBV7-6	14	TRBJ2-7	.	ASSSLSYPSSYEQY
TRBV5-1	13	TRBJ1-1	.	ASSPPRLMGTEAF
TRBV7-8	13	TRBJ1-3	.	ASSPRDRPGNTIY
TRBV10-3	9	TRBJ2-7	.	ATLSGIEQY
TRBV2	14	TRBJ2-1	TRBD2	ASSAPGLAGVREQF
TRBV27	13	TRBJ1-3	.	ASSSGLPSGNTIY
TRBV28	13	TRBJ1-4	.	ASSAAQGLVEKLF
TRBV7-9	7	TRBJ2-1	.	ASSSKQF
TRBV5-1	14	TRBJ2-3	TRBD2	ASSLALAGEPDTQY
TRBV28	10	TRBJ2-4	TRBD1	ASEGDREDEY
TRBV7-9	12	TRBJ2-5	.	ASSPHTAVETQY
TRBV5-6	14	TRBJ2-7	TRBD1	ASSPLVGQGLYEQY
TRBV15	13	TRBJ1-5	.	ATSRGRGGNQPQH
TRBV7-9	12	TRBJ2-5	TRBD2	AGSTSALQETQY
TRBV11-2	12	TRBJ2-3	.	ASSTPEGTDTQY
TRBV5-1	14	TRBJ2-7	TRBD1	ASRLGKDRDSYEQY
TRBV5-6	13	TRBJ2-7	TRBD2	AGTLGLAARGEQY
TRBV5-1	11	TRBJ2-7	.	ASSLDVSYEQY
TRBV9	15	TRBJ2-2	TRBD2	ASSVLMSGRATGELF
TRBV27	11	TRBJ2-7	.	ASSLSSGYEQY
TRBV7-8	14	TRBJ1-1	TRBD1	ASSQFGQGGGTEAF
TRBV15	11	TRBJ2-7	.	ATSPAEGYEQY
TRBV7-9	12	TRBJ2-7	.	ASSLLRRGYEQY
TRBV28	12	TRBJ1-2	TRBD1	ASSPPFTGDGYT
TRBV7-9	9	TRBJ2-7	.	AITRGYEQY
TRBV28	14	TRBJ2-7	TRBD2	ASSTPTSGTSYEQY
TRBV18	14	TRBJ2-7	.	ASSLNRGYRSYEQY
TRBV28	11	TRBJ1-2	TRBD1	ASSLDRLYGYT
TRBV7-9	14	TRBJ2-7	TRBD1	ASSLDLQGAYYEQY
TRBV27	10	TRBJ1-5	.	ASSPDNQPQH
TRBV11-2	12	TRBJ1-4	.	ASSYFQGREKLF
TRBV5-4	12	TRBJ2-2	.	ASSLEAAPGELF
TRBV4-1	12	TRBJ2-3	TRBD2	ASGVAGVPDTQY
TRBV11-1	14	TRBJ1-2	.	ASSFATGAEASGYT
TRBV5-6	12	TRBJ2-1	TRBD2	ASSLAGVPNEQF
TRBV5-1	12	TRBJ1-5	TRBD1	ASSSDRVGQPQH
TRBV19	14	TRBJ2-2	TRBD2	ASSEASGFLTGELF
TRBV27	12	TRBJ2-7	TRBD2	ASSPAGVSYEQY
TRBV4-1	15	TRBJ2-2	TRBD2	ASSQGPGLGNPGELF
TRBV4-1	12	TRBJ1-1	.	ASSQDRDNTEAF
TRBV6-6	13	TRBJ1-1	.	ASSYSGEGNTEAF